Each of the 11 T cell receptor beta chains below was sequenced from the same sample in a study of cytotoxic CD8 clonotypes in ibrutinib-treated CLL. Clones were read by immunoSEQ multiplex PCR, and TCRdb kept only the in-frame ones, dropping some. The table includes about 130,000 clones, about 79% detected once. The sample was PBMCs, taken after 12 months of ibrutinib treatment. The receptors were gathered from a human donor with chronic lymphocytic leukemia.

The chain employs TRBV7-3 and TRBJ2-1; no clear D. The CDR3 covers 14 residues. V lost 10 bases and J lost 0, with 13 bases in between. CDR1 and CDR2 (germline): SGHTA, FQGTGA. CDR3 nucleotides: TGTGCCACAGCAGGTCCTGTCTCCTACAATGAGCAGTTCTTC. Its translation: CATAGPVSYNEQFF.

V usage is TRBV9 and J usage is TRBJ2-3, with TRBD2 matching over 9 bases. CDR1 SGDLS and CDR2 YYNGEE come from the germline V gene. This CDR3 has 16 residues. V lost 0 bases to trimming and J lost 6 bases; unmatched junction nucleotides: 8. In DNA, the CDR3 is TGTGCCAGCAGCGTAGGGGTTAGCGGGAGTAGGGATACGCAGTATTTT. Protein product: CASSVGVSGSRDTQYF.

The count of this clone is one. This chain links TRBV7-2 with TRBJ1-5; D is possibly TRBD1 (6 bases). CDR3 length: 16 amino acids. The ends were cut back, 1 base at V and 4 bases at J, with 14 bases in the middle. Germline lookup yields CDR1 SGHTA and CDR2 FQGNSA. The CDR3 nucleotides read TGTGCCAGCAGCTTAGGTTTCGGACAGACAAATCAGCCCCAGCATTTT. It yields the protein CASSLGFGQTNQPQHF.

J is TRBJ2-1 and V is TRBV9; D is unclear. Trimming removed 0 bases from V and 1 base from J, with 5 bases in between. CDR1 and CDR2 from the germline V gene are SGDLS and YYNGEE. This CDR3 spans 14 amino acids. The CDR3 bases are TGTGCCAGCAGCGTAGCCCTTTCCTACAATGAGCAGTTCTTC. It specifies CASSVALSYNEQFF. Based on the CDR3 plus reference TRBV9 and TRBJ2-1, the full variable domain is DSGVTQTPKHLITATGQRVTLRCSPRSGDLSVYWYQQSLDQGLQFLIQYYNGEERAKGNILERFSAQQFPDLHSELNLSSLELGDSALYFCASSVALSYNEQFFGPGTRLTVL.

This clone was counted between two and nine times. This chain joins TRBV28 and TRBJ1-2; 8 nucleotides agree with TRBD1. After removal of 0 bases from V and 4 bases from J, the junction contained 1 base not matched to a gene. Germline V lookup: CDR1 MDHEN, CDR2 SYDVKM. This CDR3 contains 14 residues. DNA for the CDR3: TGTGCCAGCAGTTTATGGCAGGGGGCCTATGGCTACACCTTC. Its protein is CASSLWQGAYGYTF.

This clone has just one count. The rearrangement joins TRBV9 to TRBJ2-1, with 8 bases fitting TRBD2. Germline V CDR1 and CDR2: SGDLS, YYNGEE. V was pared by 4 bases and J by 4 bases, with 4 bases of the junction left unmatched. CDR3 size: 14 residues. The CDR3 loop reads CASSYASGYNEQFF. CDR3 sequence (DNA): TGTGCCAGCAGCTATGCTAGCGGGTACAATGAGCAGTTCTTC.

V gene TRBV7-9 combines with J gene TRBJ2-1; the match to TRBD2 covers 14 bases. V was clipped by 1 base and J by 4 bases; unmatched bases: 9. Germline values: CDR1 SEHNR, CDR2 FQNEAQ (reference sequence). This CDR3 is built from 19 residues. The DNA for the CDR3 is TGTGCCAGCAGCTTAGAACTAGGACTAGCGGGAGGAGGATACAATGAGCAGTTCTTC. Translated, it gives CASSLELGLAGGGYNEQFF.

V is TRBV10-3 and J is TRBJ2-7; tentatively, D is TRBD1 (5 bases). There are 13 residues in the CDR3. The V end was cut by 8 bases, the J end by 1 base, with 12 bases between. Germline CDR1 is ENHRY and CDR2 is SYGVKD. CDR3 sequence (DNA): TGTGCCATCCTCAGGGCGGATTCCTACGAGCAGTACTTC. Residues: CAILRADSYEQYF.

The CDR3 spells CASSPGTSGRPETQYF. The CDR3, as DNA: TGTGCCAGCTCACCAGGGACTAGCGGGAGACCGGAGACCCAGTACTTC. The V and J genes are TRBV18 and TRBJ2-5; 14 positions match TRBD2. The CDR3 loop spans 16 amino acids. The germline CDR1 and CDR2 sequences are KGHSH and LQKENI. V was clipped by 2 bases and J by 5 bases; unmatched bases: 4.

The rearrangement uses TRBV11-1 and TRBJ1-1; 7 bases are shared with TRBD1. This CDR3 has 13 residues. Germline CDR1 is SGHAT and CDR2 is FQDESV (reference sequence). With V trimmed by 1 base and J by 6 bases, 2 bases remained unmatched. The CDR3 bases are TGTGCCAGCAGCTTAGGAACAGGGGCTGAAGCTTTCTTT. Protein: CASSLGTGAEAFF.

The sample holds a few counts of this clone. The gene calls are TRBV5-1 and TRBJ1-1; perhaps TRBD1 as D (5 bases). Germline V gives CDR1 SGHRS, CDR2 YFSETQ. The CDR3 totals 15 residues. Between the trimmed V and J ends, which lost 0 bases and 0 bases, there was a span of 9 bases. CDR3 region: CASSLEETVNTEAFF. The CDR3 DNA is TGCGCCAGCAGCTTGGAAGAGACAGTGAACACTGAAGCTTTCTTT.